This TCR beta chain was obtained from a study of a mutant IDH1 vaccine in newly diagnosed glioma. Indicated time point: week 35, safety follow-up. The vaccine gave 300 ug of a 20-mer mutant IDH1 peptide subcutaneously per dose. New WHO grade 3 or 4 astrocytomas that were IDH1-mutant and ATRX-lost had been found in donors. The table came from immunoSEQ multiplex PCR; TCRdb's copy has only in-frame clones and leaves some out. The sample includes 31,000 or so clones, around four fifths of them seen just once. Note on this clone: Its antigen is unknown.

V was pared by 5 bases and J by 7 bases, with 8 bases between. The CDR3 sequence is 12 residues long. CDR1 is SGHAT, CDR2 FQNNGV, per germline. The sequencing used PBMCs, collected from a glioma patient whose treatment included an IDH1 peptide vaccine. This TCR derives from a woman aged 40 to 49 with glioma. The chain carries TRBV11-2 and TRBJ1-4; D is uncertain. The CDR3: CASSATLEKLFF. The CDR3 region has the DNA TGTGCCAGCAGCGCGACCCTTGAAAAACTGTTTTTT.